Listed below are T cell receptor beta chains from one sample, sequenced in a study of cytomegalovirus exposure and HLA in healthy donors. Sequencing was performed with immunoSEQ multiplex PCR; in TCRdb, only in-frame clones are kept and a portion is missing. Of about 120,000 clones listed, 60% to 85% are singletons. The sequencing sample was made of PBMCs. The receptor set was obtained from a woman aged 40 to 50 in good health and CMV-seropositive. Each CDR3 is given with its conserved first and last residue. The D gene is left open where the match is weak. Only part of the rows carry a size: once, few, many, or a class if the clone is expanded.

CDR3: CASSQDIGTGNYGYTF
DNA: TGCGCCAGCAGCCAAGACATAGGGACAGGAAACTATGGCTACACCTTC
D: TRBD1
size: few
J: TRBJ1-2
V: TRBV5-4
length: 16

CDR3: CASRLKQGQEQYF
DNA: TGTGCCAGCAGGCTCAAACAGGGGCAAGAGCAGTACTTC
D: TRBD1
size: .
J: TRBJ2-7
V: TRBV6-1
length: 13

CDR3: CASSLGQGGQPQHF
DNA: TGTGCCAGCAGTTTGGGACAGGGCGGCCAGCCCCAGCATTTT
D: TRBD1
size: .
J: TRBJ1-5
V: TRBV28
length: 14

CDR3: CASSPVGRSYNSPLHF
DNA: TGTGCCAGCAGCCCAGTGGGCCGCTCCTATAATTCACCCCTCCACTTT
D: .
size: few
J: TRBJ1-6
V: TRBV13
length: 16

CDR3: CASRKYYGQPHEQYF
DNA: TGTGCCAGCAGGAAATACTACGGACAGCCCCACGAGCAGTACTTC
D: .
size: .
J: TRBJ2-7
V: TRBV28
length: 15

CDR3: CAISEGAGVVTDTQYF
DNA: TGTGCCATCAGTGAAGGGGCGGGAGTGGTCACAGATACGCAGTATTTT
D: TRBD2
size: .
J: TRBJ2-3
V: TRBV10-3
length: 16

CDR3: CASRETYEQYF
DNA: TGTGCCAGCCGGGAAACCTACGAGCAGTACTTC
D: .
size: few
J: TRBJ2-7
V: TRBV2
length: 11

CDR3: CASSPAWGVEAFF
DNA: TGTGCCAGCAGCCCCGCCTGGGGGGTGGAAGCTTTCTTT
D: .
size: few
J: TRBJ1-1
V: TRBV11-3
length: 13

CDR3: CATSRDLRQGVQGSLHF
DNA: TGTGCCACCAGCAGAGACTTACGACAGGGGGTCCAAGGGTCCCTCCACTTT
D: TRBD1
size: .
J: TRBJ1-6
V: TRBV15
length: 17

CDR3: CASSLVALANGEQFF
DNA: TGTGCCAGCAGCTTAGTGGCACTAGCGAACGGTGAGCAGTTCTTC
D: TRBD2
size: .
J: TRBJ2-1
V: TRBV11-2
length: 15

CDR3: CASSSGQGGPLDGYTF
DNA: TGCGCCAGCAGCTCGGGACAGGGGGGCCCCCTAGATGGCTACACCTTC
D: TRBD1
size: .
J: TRBJ1-2
V: TRBV5-1
length: 16

CDR3: CTSSLTPAGPYNEQFF
DNA: TGCACCAGCAGCCTCACGCCAGCGGGGCCCTACAATGAGCAGTTCTTC
D: .
size: .
J: TRBJ2-1
V: TRBV1
length: 16

CDR3: CASSQDQAGGAMDAFF
DNA: TGCGCCAGCAGCCAAGATCAGGCGGGGGGCGCGATGGATGCTTTCTTT
D: .
size: .
J: TRBJ1-1
V: TRBV4-3
length: 16

CDR3: CASSEGDSSYGYTF
DNA: TGTGCCAGCAGCGAGGGGGACAGCTCCTATGGCTACACCTTC
D: TRBD1
size: few
J: TRBJ1-2
V: TRBV9
length: 14

CDR3: CASSLELGRSSGNTIYF
DNA: TGTGCCAGCAGCTTAGAGTTGGGGAGGAGCTCTGGAAACACTATATATTTT
D: .
size: .
J: TRBJ1-3
V: TRBV5-4
length: 17

CDR3: CASSPLNQGIQDTQYF
DNA: TGTGCCAGCAGTCCCCTGAATCAGGGGATACAAGATACGCAGTATTTT
D: .
size: .
J: TRBJ2-3
V: TRBV27
length: 16

CDR3: CASSFQGDPGQPQHF
DNA: TGCGCCAGCAGCTTCCAGGGGGATCCTGGTCAGCCCCAGCATTTT
D: TRBD1
size: .
J: TRBJ1-5
V: TRBV5-1
length: 15

CDR3: CASSQWRDDQAFF
DNA: TGCGCCAGCAGCCAATGGAGGGATGATCAAGCTTTCTTT
D: .
size: few
J: TRBJ1-1
V: TRBV4-3
length: 13

CDR3: CASSAYNRGQETQYF
DNA: TGCGCCAGCAGCGCCTACAACAGGGGTCAAGAGACCCAGTACTTC
D: TRBD1
size: .
J: TRBJ2-5
V: TRBV5-1
length: 15

CDR3: CASSQGRQVSEQYF
DNA: TGTGCCAGCAGCCAAGGTCGCCAGGTCTCCGAGCAGTACTTC
D: .
size: .
J: TRBJ2-7
V: TRBV14
length: 14

CDR3: CASSGRDRDPEAFF
DNA: TGTGCCAGCAGCGGCCGGGACAGGGATCCTGAAGCTTTCTTT
D: TRBD1
size: .
J: TRBJ1-1
V: TRBV6-5
length: 14

CDR3: CASKGDRSRETQYF
DNA: TGTGCCAGCAAAGGAGACAGAAGTCGAGAGACCCAGTACTTC
D: .
size: few
J: TRBJ2-5
V: TRBV5-6
length: 14

CDR3: CSAPTPDEQFF
DNA: TGCAGCGCACCTACTCCGGATGAGCAGTTCTTC
D: .
size: .
J: TRBJ2-1
V: TRBV29-1
length: 11

CDR3: CAWSSSGYSPLHF
DNA: TGTGCCTGGAGTTCCTCCGGGTATTCACCCCTCCACTTT
D: .
size: .
J: TRBJ1-6
V: TRBV30
length: 13

CDR3: CAWSVPRGRGETQYF
DNA: TGTGCCTGGAGTGTCCCCCGCGGCAGGGGAGAGACCCAGTACTTC
D: .
size: .
J: TRBJ2-5
V: TRBV30
length: 15

CDR3: CASRPTGGAFSGELFF
DNA: TGTGCCAGCAGACCTACAGGGGGCGCGTTTAGCGGGGAGCTGTTTTTT
D: TRBD1
size: once
J: TRBJ2-2
V: TRBV7-9
length: 16

CDR3: CASSARWETQYF
DNA: TGTGCCAGTAGTGCCAGATGGGAGACCCAGTACTTC
D: .
size: .
J: TRBJ2-5
V: TRBV19
length: 12

CDR3: CASSLDTNYGYTF
DNA: TGCGCCAGCAGCTTAGACACCAACTATGGCTACACCTTC
D: .
size: few
J: TRBJ1-2
V: TRBV5-1
length: 13

CDR3: CASSLAGQHHGAFF
DNA: TGTGCCAGCAGCTTAGCTGGACAGCACCATGGAGCTTTCTTT
D: .
size: .
J: TRBJ1-1
V: TRBV7-9
length: 14

CDR3: CSVGGGRGQGETQYF
DNA: TGCAGCGTTGGAGGAGGGAGGGGCCAAGGAGAGACCCAGTACTTC
D: TRBD2
size: .
J: TRBJ2-5
V: TRBV29-1
length: 15